The 3 T cell receptor beta chains below were found in one sample sequenced in a study of a mutant IDH1 vaccine in newly diagnosed glioma. Repertoires were generated with immunoSEQ multiplex PCR, while TCRdb's copy carries only in-frame clones and drops some. This table holds fewer than 40,000 clones, 45% to 70% found once. Noted time point: week 5, during vaccination. All doses held 300 ug of mutant IDH1 20-mer peptide, with topical imiquimod. The antigens these receptors bind are not known. The sequenced sample was PBMCs, obtained from a glioma patient whose treatment included an IDH1 peptide vaccine. The receptors originated from a woman aged 18-35 years with glioma.

The chain links TRBV18 to TRBJ1-5; TRBD1 might be the D (5 bases). The CDR3 has 12 residues. From germline, CDR1 is KGHSH and CDR2 LQKENI. Trimming left V 8 bases short and J 5 bases short, with 10 bases between. The CDR3 region is CASNRGDQPQHF. CDR3 DNA sequence: TGTGCCAGCAATCGAGGGGATCAGCCCCAGCATTTT.

The sample holds one count of this clone. The chain couples TRBV7-8 to TRBJ2-5, with D tentatively TRBD2 (7 bases). V was shortened by 8 bases and J by 9 bases, with 16 bases between the two germline ends. CDR1 and CDR2 (germline): SGHVS, FQNEAQ. The CDR3 runs 12 residues. CDR3 in DNA: TGTGCCAGCGGGGGGGGCCCTGAGGCCCAGTACTTC. It yields the protein CASGGGPEAQYF.

The J gene is TRBJ1-5, the V gene TRBV28; D perhaps matches TRBD1 (5 bases). CDR1 is MDHEN and CDR2 is SYDVKM in the germline V gene. Trimming cost V 6 bases and J 6 bases, with 15 bases left between them. The CDR3 has 14 residues. The CDR3 region has the DNA TGTGCCAGCAGCACCGGGGCAGAACGTCAGCCCCAGCATTTT. Translated, it gives CASSTGAERQPQHF. Full variable domain (rest looked up from reference TRBV28 and TRBJ1-5): DVKVTQSSRYLVKRTGEKVFLECVQDMDHENMFWYRQDPGLGLRLIYFSYDVKMKEKGDIPEGYSVSREKKERFSLILESASTNQTSMYLCASSTGAERQPQHFGDGTRLSIL.